These 29 T cell receptor beta chains share one sample of origin, sequenced in a study of T and B cells in COVID-19 patients. Blood genomic DNA input for TRB amplification was roughly 250-500 ng. TRB rearrangements were amplified by multiplex PCR with BIOMED2 TRB-A/B primers. TCRdb recomputed calls from the multiplex PCR reads with MiXCR, one row per CDR3 protein. The sample lists about 17,000 distinct CDR3 sequences, 28% seen once, with around 4.5% in the top ten. The sequenced sample consisted of blood. All receptors derive from a human donor who had recovered from COVID-19.

Only a few counts were recorded for this clonotype. This sequence joins TRBV5-1 and TRBJ2-1; D ambiguous. Germline CDR1 reads SGHRS; CDR2 reads YFSETQ. This CDR3 is 15 amino acids long. V shed 2 bases and J shed 0 bases, with 9 bases lying between them. The CDR3 DNA sequence: TGCGCCAGCAGCTTTGGCGGAAGCTCCTACAATGAGCAGTTCTTC. The encoded protein is CASSFGGSSYNEQFF. Looking up the rest from reference TRBV5-1 and TRBJ2-1 gives the full variable domain: KAGVTQTPRYLIKTRGQQVTLSCSPISGHRSVSWYQQTPGQGLQFLFEYFSETQRNKGNFPGRFSGRQFSNSRSEMNVSTLELGDSALYLCASSFGGSSYNEQFFGPGTRLTVL.

This clonotype was seen only a few times. CDR3 DNA: TGTGCCAGCAGTTACAGGGTACCACCCCTCCACTTT. It encodes CASSYRVPPLHF. The chain uses TRBV6-2 or TRBV6-3 and TRBJ1-6; no clear D. Germline V gene data show CDR1 as MNHEY and CDR2 as SVGEGT. The CDR3 contains 12 residues. V lost 2 bases and J lost 11, with 7 bases in between.

V is TRBV14 and J is TRBJ2-2; D not resolved. Trimming took 4 bases from V and 4 from J, leaving 7 bases between them. The CDR3 sequence is 13 residues long. Looked up from germline, CDR1 is SGHDN and CDR2 is FVKESK. This CDR3 is CASSRWGTGELFF. The CDR3, as DNA: TGTGCCAGCAGCCGTTGGGGCACCGGGGAGCTGTTTTTT.

The V call is TRBV5-1, the J call TRBJ2-5, with D unclear. V gave up 3 bases and J gave up 3 bases, with 12 bases separating them. This CDR3 comprises 14 residues. The germline V gene encodes CDR1 SGHRS and CDR2 YFSETQ. The DNA of the CDR3 is TGCGCCAGCAGCTCCAGGACCCCAGAAGAGACCCAGTACTTC. It translates to CASSSRTPEETQYF.

The V and J genes are TRBV5-1 and TRBJ2-1; D unresolved. The CDR3 runs to 15 residues. Germline V gene data show CDR1 as SGHRS and CDR2 as YFSETQ. The V end lost 4 bases, the J end lost 0 bases, and 11 bases lay between the germline ends. DNA for the CDR3: TGCGCCAGCAGCCTGACGGCGAGCTCCTACAATGAGCAGTTCTTC. Its translation is CASSLTASSYNEQFF. The complete variable domain, with remaining parts taken from reference TRBV5-1 and TRBJ2-1, reads KAGVTQTPRYLIKTRGQQVTLSCSPISGHRSVSWYQQTPGQGLQFLFEYFSETQRNKGNFPGRFSGRQFSNSRSEMNVSTLELGDSALYLCASSLTASSYNEQFFGPGTRLTVL.

The gene calls are TRBV28 and TRBJ2-1; 9 bases agree with TRBD1. V was pared by 7 bases and J by 10 bases, with 11 bases of the junction left unmatched. The CDR3 consists of 14 residues. Germline V gene sequence: CDR1 MDHEN, CDR2 SYDVKM. CDR3 sequence (DNA): TGTGCCAGCACCCTGGGGACAGGGTCTCTAGAGCAGTTCTTC. Protein sequence: CASTLGTGSLEQFF.

This chain uses TRBV6-2 or TRBV6-3 with TRBJ1-2, with TRBD1 identical over 7 bases. Trimming took 7 bases from V and 5 from J; bases not matched to a gene: 13. This CDR3 contains 15 residues. Germline CDR1 reads MNHEY; CDR2 reads SVGEGT. In nucleotides, the CDR3 is TGTGCCAGCACTCGACCGGGACAGCTTTTTTATGGCTACACCTTC. It encodes CASTRPGQLFYGYTF.

This clonotype was detected many times. The chain has TRBV6-6 and TRBJ1-4, with a possible D match to TRBD1 (5 bases). Germline values: CDR1 MNHNY, CDR2 SVGAGI (reference sequence). Trimming removed 8 bases from V and 5 bases from J, with 15 bases in between. CDR3 length equals 14 residues. Here the CDR3 reads CASGWRGGNEKLFF. The CDR3 DNA is TGTGCCAGCGGGTGGAGGGGAGGGAATGAAAAACTGTTTTTT.

This clonotype is medium-sized in the sample. The V gene is TRBV27, the J gene TRBJ2-7; D possibly matches TRBD1 or TRBD2 (5 bases each). This CDR3 contains 15 residues. In germline, CDR1 is MNHEY, CDR2 SMNVEV (reference sequence). Trimming took 0 bases from V and 5 from J, leaving 14 bases between them. DNA for the CDR3: TGTGCCAGCAGTTTATCGACCTGGGGACGCGACGAGCAGTACTTC. As protein: CASSLSTWGRDEQYF.

This rearrangement joins TRBV24-1 to TRBJ1-3; weak D call: TRBD1 (5 bases). The CDR3 consists of 14 residues. CDR1 is KGHDR, CDR2 SFDVKD, per germline. V was shortened by 3 bases and J by 4 bases, with 9 bases between the two germline ends. The CDR3 DNA is TGTGCCACCAGTGATCTGAGACAGGGAAACACCATATATTTT. This gives the protein CATSDLRQGNTIYF.

This clonotype was seen a few times. The V call is TRBV12-5, the J call TRBJ2-7; D remains unclear. Germline V gene lookup returns CDR1 LGHNT and CDR2 FRNRAP. The ends were cut back, 3 bases at V and 5 bases at J, with 8 bases in the middle. The CDR3 is made up of 12 amino acids. The CDR3 sequence: CASGLGQNEQYF. The CDR3 DNA reads TGTGCTAGTGGTTTAGGTCAGAACGAGCAGTACTTC.

This clonotype was found a few times. The rearrangement uses TRBV11-2 and TRBJ2-3, with TRBD1 as a possible D gene (6 bases). The germline V and J ends were trimmed by 3 bases and 3 bases, with 13 bases remaining between them. CDR3 length equals 15 residues. CDR1 and CDR2 from the germline V gene are SGHAT and FQNNGV. CDR3 protein: CASSFGGGQTDTQYF. The CDR3 DNA reads as TGTGCCAGCAGCTTTGGTGGGGGCCAAACAGATACGCAGTATTTT.

In its sample, this clonotype was seen a few times. The chain employs TRBV7-2 and TRBJ2-1, with TRBD2 identical over 11 bases. Germline V lookup: CDR1 SGHTA, CDR2 FQGNSA. The CDR3 extends over 17 amino acids. The J segment lost 4 bases and the V segment lost 0 bases, leaving 5 bases of the junction unmatched. The CDR3 loop reads CASSLAGLAGGYNEQFF. In DNA form, the CDR3 reads TGTGCCAGCAGCTTAGCAGGGCTAGCGGGGGGATACAATGAGCAGTTCTTC.

V gene TRBV7-9 combines with J gene TRBJ2-1; TRBD2 aligns across 12 bases. Looked up from germline, CDR1 is SEHNR and CDR2 is FQNEAQ (reference sequence). The length of the CDR3 is 17 residues. V lost 5 bases to trimming and J lost 4 bases; unmatched junction nucleotides: 9. The CDR3 loop reads CASSPGLAGSSYNEQFF. The CDR3 region has the DNA TGTGCCAGCAGCCCCGGACTAGCGGGGTCATCTTACAATGAGCAGTTCTTC.

The rearrangement links TRBV11-1 to TRBJ2-1; possibly TRBD2 for D (7 bases). CDR1 and CDR2 from the germline V gene are SGHAT and FQDESV (reference sequence). The CDR3 totals 15 residues. V dropped 1 base and J dropped 7 bases, with 14 bases sitting between them. CDR3 sequence (DNA): TGTGCCAGCAGCTTAGATGGGGGGGCTAGGAATGAGCAGTTCTTC. Encoded protein: CASSLDGGARNEQFF.

This clonotype was recorded a few times. This rearrangement joins TRBV12-3 or TRBV12-4 to TRBJ2-6; D remains unclear. V dropped 6 bases and J dropped 12 bases, with 9 bases sitting between them. This CDR3 is 11 amino acids long. CDR3 loop: CASSSQRVLTF. CDR3 sequence (DNA): TGTGCCAGCAGCAGTCAACGCGTCCTGACTTTC.

This clonotype was counted a single time. The V and J genes are TRBV5-4 and TRBJ1-2; unclear D gene. This CDR3 is built from 16 residues. CDR1 is SGHNT and CDR2 is YYREEE in the germline V gene (reference sequence). The V end was cut by 0 bases, the J end by 2 bases, with 14 bases between. The CDR3 here is CASSLENRQSNYGYTF. The DNA for the CDR3 is TGTGCCAGCAGCTTGGAGAACCGGCAGAGCAACTATGGCTACACCTTC.

This clonotype was counted between two and nine times. The chain joins TRBV6-1 to TRBJ2-7; TRBD1 agrees at 8 bases. The V gene's germline CDR1 is MNHNS and CDR2 SASEGT. The V segment lost 2 bases and the J segment 2 bases; nucleotides outside the gene matches: 14. The CDR3 runs 18 residues. The CDR3 nucleotides are TGTGCCAGCAGTGAAATTGGACAGGGATTTTACGTTCCCTACGAGCAGTACTTC. As protein: CASSEIGQGFYVPYEQYF.

In this sample, this clonotype is medium-sized. The chain carries TRBV12-3 or TRBV12-4 and TRBJ2-6; D is perhaps TRBD1 (6 bases). V gave up 6 bases and J gave up 4 bases, with 13 bases separating them. The CDR3 is 15 residues long. CDR3 coding DNA: TGTGCCAGCAGCTACACAGGGTTCGGGGCCAACGTCCTGACTTTC. Translation: CASSYTGFGANVLTF.

The rearrangement joins TRBV4-3 to TRBJ2-2, with a weak D call TRBD2 (7 bases). This CDR3 has 15 amino acids. Germline V gene data show CDR1 as LGHNA and CDR2 as YSLEER. V was cut by 6 bases and J by 5 bases, with 16 bases left in between. The CDR3 DNA is TGCGCCAGCAGTCGAGGGGGTAGCGGGACCGGGGAGCTGTTTTTT. Its translation is CASSRGGSGTGELFF.

By share, this clonotype counts as medium-sized. This chain uses TRBV19 with TRBJ2-1; 9 bases align to TRBD2. Germline values: CDR1 LNHDA, CDR2 SQIVND (reference sequence). J was trimmed by 1 base and V by 3 bases; bases with no gene match: 4. The CDR3 length is 16 residues. CDR3 amino acids: CASSIQAGGSYNEQFF. CDR3 nucleotide sequence: TGTGCCAGTAGTATCCAAGCGGGGGGATCCTACAATGAGCAGTTCTTC.

By frequency in the sample, this clonotype is medium-sized. The chain has TRBV19 and TRBJ1-5, with TRBD1 matching 7 bases. Trimming removed 7 bases from V and 4 bases from J; junction bases left unmatched: 7. Germline loops: CDR1 LNHDA, CDR2 SQIVND (reference sequence). The CDR3 length is 14 residues. The CDR3 sequence is CASNPGQKNQPQHF. The CDR3 region has the DNA TGTGCCAGTAACCCGGGACAGAAAAATCAGCCCCAGCATTTT.

V usage is TRBV4-3 and J usage is TRBJ2-7; tentative D call: TRBD2 (5 bases). Per the germline V gene, CDR1 is LGHNA and CDR2 is YSLEER. Trimming removed 0 bases at V and 0 bases at J, with 12 bases between. The CDR3 has 16 residues. CDR3 sequence reads: CASSQDATRGSYEQYF. Here the CDR3 DNA reads TGCGCCAGCAGCCAAGATGCGACTCGGGGCTCCTACGAGCAGTACTTC.

This clonotype was seen repeatedly, ten times or more. The chain has TRBV13 and TRBJ1-6; 11 nucleotides match TRBD1. This CDR3 region has 16 residues. Germline V lookup: CDR1 PRHDT, CDR2 FYEKMQ (reference sequence). The junction had 6 bases not matched to a gene; V was cut back by 3 bases and J by 8 bases. CDR3 coding DNA: TGTGCCAGCAGCTTTCCCGGGACAGGGGGGGATTCACCCCTCCACTTT. Its protein is CASSFPGTGGDSPLHF.

This clonotype was observed a few times. The chain recombines TRBV18 with TRBJ1-2; D is perhaps TRBD1 (6 bases). CDR3 size: 16 residues. V lost 0 bases, J lost 0 bases, and 11 bases lay in between. Looked up from germline, CDR1 is KGHSH and CDR2 is LQKENI. CDR3 region: CASSPPMAGANYGYTF. DNA of the CDR3: TGTGCCAGCTCACCACCGATGGCAGGGGCTAACTATGGCTACACCTTC.

The J gene is TRBJ2-3, the V gene TRBV7-9; TRBD2 agrees at 8 bases. CDR1 is SEHNR and CDR2 is FQNEAQ in the germline V gene (reference sequence). The CDR3 spans 14 residues. V lost 7 bases to trimming and J lost 3 bases; unmatched junction nucleotides: 6. As DNA, the CDR3 is TGTGCCAGCATTCTAGCGGGCGTAACAGATACGCAGTATTTT. Protein product: CASILAGVTDTQYF. Drawing the rest from reference TRBV7-9 and TRBJ2-3, the complete variable domain is DTGVSQNPRHKITKRGQNVTFRCDPISEHNRLYWYRQTLGQGPEFLTYFQNEAQLEKSRLLSDRFSAERPKGSFSTLEIQRTEQGDSAMYLCASILAGVTDTQYFGPGTRLTVL.

On this clonotype: A much more abundant neighbour one base away suggests this may be a read error. This rearrangement joins TRBV19 to TRBJ2-7; the match to TRBD1 covers 7 bases. Germline values: CDR1 LNHDA, CDR2 SQIVND (reference sequence). The CDR3 loop spans 15 amino acids. CDR3 residues: CARSTPGTVSYEQYF. CDR3 DNA: TGTGCCAGAAGTACTCCCGGGACAGTTTCCTACGAGCAGTACTTC.

This clonotype was detected a few times. The genes are TRBV7-9 and TRBJ2-2; TRBD1 aligns across 8 bases. Germline CDR1 SEHNR, CDR2 FQNEAQ (reference sequence). After removal of 5 bases from V and 5 bases from J, the junction contained 4 bases not matched to a gene. The CDR3 sequence is 14 residues long. CDR3 bases: TGTGCCAGCAGCGATCGACAGGGGACCGGGGAGCTGTTTTTT. Amino acid sequence: CASSDRQGTGELFF.

This clonotype was seen once. The J gene is TRBJ2-3, the V gene TRBV24-1; 7 nucleotides match TRBD2. Germline V gives CDR1 KGHDR, CDR2 SFDVKD. This CDR3 is built from 14 residues. The V and J ends lost 9 bases and 6 bases, in that order; junction bases with no gene match: 11. The CDR3 protein is CATALGSGADTQYF. CDR3 sequence (DNA): TGTGCCACCGCGTTGGGAAGCGGGGCTGATACGCAGTATTTT.